This T cell receptor beta chain was captured by sequencing in a study of blood T cell repertoires in COVID-19. Looking at the study overall: Samples of COVID-19 (acute and convalescent) were obtained from the United States, Italy and Spain. T cells, B-cell-depleted T cells, or PBMCs supplied cDNA or gDNA.

V lost 3 bases and J lost 1; bases outside the gene matches: 0. CDR1 is SGHRS and CDR2 is YFSETQ in the germline V gene. The CDR3 consists of 14 residues. Data came from immunoSEQ multiplex PCR; TCRdb stores just in-frame clones and leaves some out. The table shows about 170,000 clones, with 80% to 90% occurring only once. Recruited during active infection, patients (from Seattle) were subsequently followed longitudinally. The chain uses TRBV5-1 and TRBJ1-1; 10 bases align to TRBD1. What was sequenced was peripheral blood. This clonotype was obtained from a woman in her fifties or sixties with COVID-19, enrolled during active disease. The CDR3 region is CASSWDRGNTEAFF. CDR3 in DNA: TGCGCCAGCAGCTGGGACAGGGGGAACACTGAAGCTTTCTTT.